One sample yielded the 17 T cell receptor beta chains listed below, sequenced in a study of cytomegalovirus exposure and HLA in healthy donors. Primers for the PCR totalled 60 Vbeta and 13 Jbeta. Method: immunoSEQ multiplex PCR; TCRdb's copy keeps in-frame clones and lacks some. Of 150,000 or so clones detected, approximately 84% appear once; the ten largest clones hold about 7.7%. The sequencing sample was made of PBMCs. Every receptor here comes from a woman aged 40 to 50 in good health and CMV-seropositive.

This sequence joins TRBV4-2 and TRBJ1-5; the match to TRBD1 covers 9 bases. Looked up from germline, CDR1 is LGHNA and CDR2 is YNFKEQ. J lost 6 bases, V lost 3 bases, and 9 bases had no gene match. The length of the CDR3 is 16 residues. The CDR3 sequence is CASSHIDRGGSQPQHF. The CDR3 DNA reads as TGTGCCAGCAGCCATATCGACAGGGGGGGCAGTCAGCCCCAGCATTTT.

CDR3 protein: CASSPSGGDSGNTIYF. In DNA, the CDR3 is TGTGCCAGCAGCCCCTCCGGTGGAGACTCTGGAAACACCATATATTTT. This chain links TRBV7-9 with TRBJ1-3, with D unclear. V was trimmed by 5 bases and J by 0 bases, leaving 14 bases between them. The germline V gene encodes CDR1 SEHNR and CDR2 FQNEAQ (reference sequence). The CDR3 is 16 amino acids.

The sample holds a few counts of this clone. The rearrangement links TRBV5-1 to TRBJ2-5; 9 nucleotides match TRBD2. The CDR3 has 17 amino acids. Trimming removed 2 bases from V and 4 bases from J; junction bases left unmatched: 12. Germline CDR1 is SGHRS and CDR2 is YFSETQ. CDR3: CASSFSVGGGEPETQYF. The CDR3 DNA follows: TGCGCCAGCAGCTTTTCCGTGGGCGGGGGGGAACCAGAGACCCAGTACTTC.

The V call is TRBV7-2, the J call TRBJ1-1; TRBD1 might be the D (5 bases). This CDR3 has 13 residues. Germline V gene sequence: CDR1 SGHTA, CDR2 FQGNSA. Trimming removed 5 bases from V and 5 bases from J, with 12 bases in between. CDR3 DNA sequence: TGTGCCAGCAGCCTACCCCAGGGAACTGAAGCTTTCTTT. Encoded protein: CASSLPQGTEAFF.

The J gene is TRBJ1-1, the V gene TRBV28; D unresolved. Germline-derived CDR1 and CDR2 are MDHEN and SYDVKM. CDR3 length: 14 residues. Trimming took 4 bases from V and 1 from J, leaving 10 bases between them. The CDR3 DNA sequence: TGTGCCAGCAGTTCAACCACCGGGAACACTGAAGCTTTCTTT. This codes for CASSSTTGNTEAFF.

The chain carries TRBV7-9 and TRBJ2-1; D unresolved. Trimming cost V 1 base and J 0 bases, with 7 bases left between them. The germline CDR1 and CDR2 sequences are SEHNR and FQNEAQ (reference sequence). The length of the CDR3 is 15 residues. The CDR3 DNA reads as TGTGCCAGCAGCTTAGGCGAGAGCTCCTACAATGAGCAGTTCTTC. Translated: CASSLGESSYNEQFF.

The chain uses TRBV29-1 and TRBJ1-2; D is possibly TRBD1 (6 bases). Trimming left V 4 bases short and J 0 bases short, with 18 bases between. Germline assignment: CDR1 SQVTM and CDR2 ANQGSEA. The CDR3 has 16 amino acids. The CDR3 protein is CSVARATGRANYGYTF. In DNA form, the CDR3 reads TGCAGCGTTGCCCGGGCCACAGGGAGAGCTAACTATGGCTACACCTTC.

Of note for this clone: The same CDR3 arises from other DNA sequences in this sample as well. The chain uses TRBV5-1 and TRBJ2-3; 10 nucleotides match TRBD1. The V gene end was trimmed by 2 bases and the J gene end by 4 bases; junction bases not matched to a gene: 1. CDR3 length: 14 residues. Germline V lookup: CDR1 SGHRS, CDR2 YFSETQ. The CDR3 DNA reads TGCGCCAGCAGCTTCGGACAGGGGGCAGATACGCAGTATTTT. Its translation: CASSFGQGADTQYF.

The CDR3 reads CASSDRGFAGQYF. The CDR3, as DNA: TGTGCCAGCTCGGACAGGGGGTTTGCAGGGCAGTACTTC. V is TRBV2 and J is TRBJ2-7; 10 bases fit TRBD1. The CDR3 runs 13 residues. The V gene end was trimmed by 8 bases and the J gene end by 9 bases; junction bases not matched to a gene: 10. CDR1 is SNHLY and CDR2 is FYNNEI in the germline V gene.

This clone was seen a single time. This chain uses TRBV4-1 with TRBJ1-2; D is perhaps TRBD1 (6 bases). The germline CDR1 and CDR2 sequences are MGHRA and YSYEKL. This CDR3 region has 14 residues. V was shortened by 1 base and J by 5 bases, with 11 bases between the two germline ends. CDR3 residues: CASSQAGGPYGYTF. CDR3 in DNA: TGCGCCAGCAGCCAAGCGGGGGGGCCGTATGGCTACACCTTC.

J is TRBJ2-3 and V is TRBV4-2, with 11 bases matching TRBD2. V was pared by 4 bases and J by 4 bases, with 10 bases of the junction left unmatched. The CDR3 covers 17 residues. Germline V gene data show CDR1 as LGHNA and CDR2 as YNFKEQ. CDR3 in amino acids: CASSPVAGGQRADTQYF. The CDR3 DNA reads TGTGCCAGCAGCCCCGTAGCGGGGGGGCAGAGGGCAGATACGCAGTATTTT.

The chain couples TRBV30 to TRBJ2-1; 7 nucleotides align to TRBD2. Germline CDR1 reads GTSNPN; CDR2 reads SVGIG (reference sequence). The CDR3 is 15 residues long. J lost 7 bases, V lost 2 bases, and 11 bases had no gene match. CDR3 sequence (DNA): TGTGCCTGGAGTCTTATGTCGGGGGGATTTAATGAGCAGTTCTTC. This encodes CAWSLMSGGFNEQFF.

This chain uses TRBV7-3 with TRBJ2-2; TRBD1 is a possible D gene (5 bases). The germline V and J ends were trimmed by 3 bases and 1 base, with 9 bases remaining between them. This CDR3 region has 15 residues. CDR1 is SGHTA and CDR2 is FQGTGA in the germline V gene. The CDR3 spells CASSLGPGNTGELFF. The CDR3, as DNA: TGTGCCAGCAGCTTGGGGCCGGGGAACACCGGGGAGCTGTTTTTT.

As concerns this clone: Lacking the conserved final phenylalanine or tryptophan, this CDR3 likely reflects a read error. No DNA is shown, since the ends of the CDR3 on it are uncertain; the CDR3 is the one TCRdb lists. V and J are TRBV2 and TRBJ1-4; the table assigns TRBD1, which was not confirmed against the DNA. Termini included, the CDR3 measures 11 amino acids. Germline V gene sequence: CDR1 SNHLY, CDR2 FYNNEI. CDR3: CASSRQGPISV.

The chain recombines TRBV10-3 with TRBJ2-3; D is ambiguous. There are 15 residues in the CDR3. The germline V gene has CDR1 ENHRY and CDR2 SYGVKD. V lost 0 bases and J 0 bases, leaving 7 bases between the germline ends. The CDR3, as DNA: TGTGCCATCAGTGAGTCGAGGCCCAGCACAGATACGCAGTATTTT. It yields the protein CAISESRPSTDTQYF.

The gene calls are TRBV29-1 and TRBJ1-1; 8 bases are shared with TRBD1. The CDR3 runs 13 residues. Germline CDR1 SQVTM, CDR2 ANQGSEA. V lost 3 bases to trimming and J lost 6 bases; unmatched junction nucleotides: 6. The CDR3: CSVESVQGAEAFF. The CDR3 DNA sequence: TGCAGCGTTGAGAGCGTACAGGGGGCTGAAGCTTTCTTT.

This chain links TRBV5-1 with TRBJ1-1; tentatively, D is TRBD1 (5 bases). The V gene lost 5 bases and the J gene lost 0 bases, with 17 bases spanning the gap. This CDR3 is built from 16 residues. The germline CDR1 and CDR2 sequences are SGHRS and YFSETQ. CDR3 nucleotides: TGCGCCAGCAGGAGAGGAACAGGTCCCCTGAACACTGAAGCTTTCTTT. Protein sequence: CASRRGTGPLNTEAFF.